Presented here are 16 T cell receptor beta chains from one specimen sequenced in a study of sequential checkpoint blockade in melanoma. Repertoires were generated with immunoSEQ multiplex PCR, while TCRdb's copy carries only in-frame clones and drops some. Seen here are 2,000 to 3,000 clones, around a quarter observed once, and the top ten hold 16%. Treatment denoted: randomized to nivolumab then ipilimumab (arm A) or the reverse (arm B). The sample consisted of tumor tissue (inferred from file names), taken from a patient given nivolumab and ipilimumab in sequence. The receptors derive from a human donor with melanoma.

The chain employs TRBV11-3 and TRBJ1-6; D ambiguous. The germline V gene has CDR1 SGHNT and CDR2 YENEEA. The ends were cut back, 1 base at V and 4 bases at J, with 11 bases in the middle. The CDR3 has 16 amino acids. For the CDR3, the DNA is TGTGCCAGCAGCTTAGGTTGGGCGAGGTATAATTCACCCCTCCACTTT. Its protein is CASSLGWARYNSPLHF.

The sample holds a few counts of this clone. The CDR3 loop reads CSVRLQWGEQYF. CDR3 coding DNA: TGCAGCGTTCGGCTCCAGTGGGGAGAGCAGTACTTC. The chain combines TRBV29-1 with TRBJ2-7; D remains unclear. Trimming took off 5 bases at V and 7 bases at J, with 15 bases between the two ends. The CDR3 has 12 residues. Germline V lookup: CDR1 SQVTM, CDR2 ANQGSEA.

The V gene is TRBV10-3, the J gene TRBJ2-3; tentatively, D is TRBD1 or TRBD2 (6 bases each). The CDR3 has 13 amino acids. The germline gives CDR1 ENHRY, CDR2 SYGVKD. Trimming cost V 0 bases and J 9 bases, with 10 bases left between them. The CDR3: CAISESGGGTQYF. CDR3 coding DNA: TGTGCCATCAGTGAGTCCGGGGGCGGGACGCAGTATTTT.

The genes are TRBV6-8 and TRBJ2-3; tentatively, D is TRBD1 (5 bases). Germline V lookup: CDR1 MNHGY, CDR2 SAAAGT. This CDR3 comprises 13 residues. Trimming took off 2 bases at V and 3 bases at J, with 6 bases between the two ends. CDR3 DNA sequence: TGTGCCAGCAGTTACCCAGGGACAGATACGCAGTATTTT. It encodes CASSYPGTDTQYF.

In this sample, this clone turned up a few times. This chain joins TRBV4-1 and TRBJ1-4; D call uncertain. V was shortened by 1 base and J by 4 bases, with 10 bases between the two germline ends. The CDR3 has 15 amino acids. In germline, CDR1 is MGHRA, CDR2 YSYEKL. For the CDR3, the DNA is TGCGCCAGCAGCCAAGGTCGCAGGAATAATGAAAAACTGTTTTTT. Translation gives CASSQGRRNNEKLFF.

This clone qualifies as medium-sized. The rearrangement joins TRBV30 to TRBJ2-1; a weak D match, TRBD2 (7 bases). V dropped 0 bases and J dropped 3 bases, with 12 bases sitting between them. This CDR3 has 15 amino acids. The V gene's germline CDR1 is GTSNPN and CDR2 SVGIG (reference sequence). CDR3: CAWSVEGGLYNEQFF. The DNA for the CDR3 is TGTGCCTGGAGTGTTGAGGGGGGGCTCTACAATGAGCAGTTCTTC.

In this sample, this clone turned up a few times. The genes are TRBV11-3 and TRBJ1-2; no definite D call. The CDR3 extends over 16 amino acids. Trimming pared 3 bases from V and 4 bases from J, leaving 18 bases between. Germline values: CDR1 SGHNT, CDR2 YENEEA. Here the CDR3 DNA reads TGTGCCAGCAGCTTGAGTTCTCGCGACCCTTCCTATGGCTACACCTTC. Protein: CASSLSSRDPSYGYTF.

The chain uses TRBV11-1 and TRBJ2-7; D ambiguous. Per germline, CDR1 SGHAT and CDR2 FQDESV (reference sequence). CDR3 length equals 14 residues. V was cut by 6 bases and J by 1 base, with 13 bases left in between. CDR3 sequence reads: CASRLGQASYEQYF. Written as DNA, the CDR3 is TGTGCCAGCAGGCTAGGGCAGGCGTCCTACGAGCAGTACTTC.

Relative to its sample, this clone is medium-sized. The chain combines TRBV11-3 with TRBJ1-1; TRBD1 is a possible D gene (6 bases). This CDR3 comprises 15 residues. The V end lost 3 bases, the J end lost 0 bases, and 11 bases lay between the germline ends. The V gene's germline CDR1 is SGHNT and CDR2 YENEEA. The CDR3, as DNA: TGTGCCAGCAGCTTGATCGGGGGCGTGAACACTGAAGCTTTCTTT. Translation: CASSLIGGVNTEAFF.

This chain links TRBV6-8 with TRBJ2-1; the match to TRBD1 covers 9 bases. The ends lost 5 bases at V and 6 bases at J; junction bases unmatched: 2. CDR1 MNHGY and CDR2 SAAAGT come from the germline V gene. The CDR3 consists of 13 residues. The CDR3 DNA reads TGTGCCAGCAGTCTGACAGGGGGCAATGAGCAGTTCTTC. Protein product: CASSLTGGNEQFF.

By its share, this clone is medium-sized. V and J are TRBV7-1 and TRBJ2-7, with 7 nucleotides matching TRBD1. TRBV7-1 is placed among ORFs of uncertain function. With 5 bases clipped from V and 4 bases from J, the junction kept 5 bases outside the gene matches. The CDR3 loop spans 13 amino acids. The CDR3 sequence: CASSRDRKYEQYF. CDR3 sequence (DNA): TGTGCCAGCAGCAGGGACAGAAAATACGAGCAGTACTTC.

This clone occurred a few times. The chain employs TRBV27 and TRBJ2-5; perhaps D is TRBD1 or TRBD2 (5 bases each). Trimming took off 1 base at V and 4 bases at J, with 31 bases between the two ends. The CDR3 contains 21 residues. The germline V gene encodes CDR1 MNHEY and CDR2 SMNVEV (reference sequence). The CDR3 here is CASSLYPPGRRNTDRPETQYF. The CDR3 region has the DNA TGTGCCAGCAGTTTATACCCCCCTGGGCGGAGGAACACAGACAGACCAGAGACCCAGTACTTC.

This chain connects TRBV6-8 to TRBJ2-1; no firm D call. Germline CDR1 and CDR2: MNHGY and SAAAGT. This CDR3 spans 14 amino acids. V lost 6 bases to trimming and J lost 2 bases, with 11 bases between them. The CDR3 loop reads CASSRGPTYNEQFF. The CDR3 DNA follows: TGTGCCAGCAGCCGTGGGCCCACCTACAATGAGCAGTTCTTC.

This clone has more than one count but fewer than ten. The V call is TRBV29-1, the J call TRBJ1-2, with 7 bases identical to TRBD1. V trimming: 6 bases; J trimming: 4 bases; junction bases outside the gene matches: 5. Germline V gene lookup returns CDR1 SQVTM and CDR2 ANQGSEA. The CDR3 runs 12 residues. The CDR3 region has the DNA TGCAGCGTCACAGGGGCTCGCTATGGCTACACCTTC. Translated, it gives CSVTGARYGYTF.

This clone appeared a few times. This chain uses TRBV11-1 with TRBJ2-7; 9 bases are a match to TRBD2. This CDR3 comprises 16 residues. Germline V gene data show CDR1 as SGHAT and CDR2 as FQDESV (reference sequence). The trim removed 1 base at V and 3 bases at J, leaving 7 bases unmatched. CDR3 protein: CASSLGGVAGVYEQYF. CDR3 in DNA: TGTGCCAGCAGCTTAGGAGGGGTAGCGGGGGTCTACGAGCAGTACTTC.

The chain uses TRBV6-8 and TRBJ2-3; the D is unclear. Per the germline V gene, CDR1 is MNHGY and CDR2 is SAAAGT. The CDR3 is made up of 12 amino acids. V was pared by 6 bases and J by 5 bases, with 9 bases between. This chain's CDR3 is CASRKTGDTQYF. In DNA, the CDR3 is TGTGCCAGCAGAAAAACGGGAGATACGCAGTATTTT.